Listed below are T cell receptor beta chains from one sample, sequenced in a study of blood T cell repertoires in COVID-19. The table came from immunoSEQ multiplex PCR; TCRdb's copy has only in-frame clones and leaves some out. The sample holds approximately 240,000 clones; about 83% are singletons and the top ten take roughly 1.3%. The specimen was peripheral blood. All receptors derive from a woman in her thirties with COVID-19, enrolled during active disease. CDR3s include the opening cysteine and the closing phenylalanine or tryptophan. Fields, in order: V gene, D gene, clone size, J gene, CDR3 protein, CDR3 DNA. The D gene is left open where the match is weak. Only some rows state a clone size, as once, few, many or a class for expanded clones.

>TRBV6-5|TRBD1|few|TRBJ2-4
CASTDRVRNIQYF
TGTGCCAGCACGGACAGGGTGCGAAACATTCAGTACTTC
>TRBV7-2|TRBD2|NA|TRBJ2-1
CASSLGGLAALTRVNEQFF
TGTGCCAGCAGCTTAGGGGGACTAGCAGCCCTGACGAGGGTGAATGAGCAGTTCTTC
>TRBV5-1|NA|once|TRBJ2-1
CASSLSGGPNEQFF
TGCGCCAGCAGCTTGAGCGGAGGCCCCAATGAGCAGTTCTTC
>TRBV28|NA|NA|TRBJ1-4
CASSLLAENEKLFF
TGTGCCAGCAGTTTATTAGCAGAGAATGAAAAACTGTTTTTT
>TRBV2|NA|NA|TRBJ2-3
CASKSGESWSDTQYF
TGTGCCAGCAAGTCCGGTGAGTCTTGGTCAGATACGCAGTATTTT
>TRBV27|NA|NA|TRBJ1-2
CASSPQQGGYGGYTF
TGTGCCAGCAGTCCCCAACAGGGTGGCTATGGGGGCTACACCTTC
>TRBV7-2|TRBD1|NA|TRBJ1-1
CASSFQDRGKAFF
TGTGCCAGCAGCTTCCAGGACAGGGGAAAAGCTTTCTTT
>TRBV11-3|TRBD1|once|TRBJ2-5
CASSARTGPQETQYF
TGTGCCAGCAGCGCCCGGACAGGGCCCCAAGAGACCCAGTACTTC
>TRBV20-1|TRBD2|NA|TRBJ2-7
CSASKSGRKNEQYF
TGCAGTGCTAGTAAGTCCGGGAGGAAAAACGAGCAGTACTTC
>TRBV7-9|NA|few|TRBJ1-1
CASSLLLDRTNTEAFF
TGTGCCAGCAGCTTACTCTTAGACAGGACGAACACTGAAGCTTTCTTT
>TRBV3-1/TRBV3-2|TRBD2|NA|TRBJ2-1
CASSQDLGGLRQFF
TGTGCCAGCAGCCAAGATCTGGGGGGACTAAGGCAGTTCTTC
>TRBV5-1|NA|NA|TRBJ2-1
CASSLVVGHGKFF
TGCGCCAGCAGCTTGGTGGTGGGCCACGGGAAGTTCTTC
>TRBV5-6|TRBD1|NA|TRBJ1-3
CASSDRQGAAGNTIYF
TGTGCCAGCAGCGACCGACAGGGGGCAGCTGGAAACACCATATATTTT
>TRBV2|TRBD1|NA|TRBJ1-1
CAGGDRSSAEAFF
TGTGCCGGCGGGGACAGATCGTCGGCTGAAGCTTTCTTT
>TRBV28|NA|NA|TRBJ1-1
CASSVQMNTEAFF
TGTGCCAGCAGCGTACAGATGAACACTGAAGCTTTCTTT
>TRBV11-2|NA|few|TRBJ1-1
CASSSSSRGNTEAFF
TGTGCCAGCAGCTCTTCTTCCCGGGGGAACACTGAAGCTTTCTTT
>TRBV5-1|TRBD2|NA|TRBJ2-1
CASSFGLAGPSYNEQFF
TGCGCCAGCAGCTTCGGACTAGCGGGACCCTCCTACAATGAGCAGTTCTTC
>TRBV6-4|NA|NA|TRBJ2-2
CASREGNTGELFF
TGTGCCAGCAGGGAGGGGAACACCGGGGAGCTGTTTTTT
>TRBV29-1|TRBD1|NA|TRBJ1-5
CSVPDRGGNQPQHF
TGCAGCGTCCCGGACAGGGGAGGGAATCAGCCCCAGCATTTT
>TRBV5-4|NA|NA|TRBJ1-1
CAIYPRGLNTEAFF
TGTGCCATTTATCCTCGGGGATTGAACACTGAAGCTTTCTTT
>TRBV5-4|TRBD1|NA|TRBJ2-2
CASSSRQGANGELFF
TGTGCCAGCAGCTCTCGACAGGGGGCGAACGGGGAGCTGTTTTTT
>TRBV7-8|NA|NA|TRBJ1-2
CASSLNPTAFYYGYTF
TGTGCCAGCAGCTTAAATCCGACAGCCTTTTACTATGGCTACACCTTC
>TRBV5-1|NA|NA|TRBJ2-1
CASSLGLATRSEQFF
TGCGCCAGCAGCTTGGGGCTAGCGACGAGAAGTGAGCAGTTCTTC
>TRBV24-1|NA|NA|TRBJ1-1
CATSDPQRADTEAFF
TGTGCCACCAGTGACCCTCAGAGGGCAGATACTGAAGCTTTCTTT